This T cell receptor beta chain originates from a study of blood T cell repertoires in COVID-19 (dated by TCRdb to the early 2020s). Looking at the study overall: Samples from collaborators originated in the United States, Italy and Spain and spanned both the acute and convalescent phases of COVID-19. Deeply sampled blood TCRbeta repertoires from subjects exposed to, actively infected with, or recovered from COVID-19 were included in the dataset. Samples came from the ongoing ImmuneRACE study (first 160 participants) plus 1,254 subjects from 6 global collaborators. Where HLA class I and class II types were available, the types were taken from metadata supplied by the sample provider, not from assay-based typing. The prospective study material was composed of cDNA or gDNA derived from T cells, B-cell-depleted T cells, or PBMCs. A freely available public database, intended as a resource for researchers studying the immune response to SARS-CoV-2, is where the repertoires were released. The sample metadata nearly always contained a de-identified subject ID, COVID-19 status, age in years and sex. The paper as a whole reports these results and caveats: How much clinical and demographic metadata was included differed by source and by participant, and the metadata was provided uncurated.

The CDR3, from cysteine to phenylalanine, totals 15 residues. The read is trimmed to its CDR3 DNA, 45 bases read in frame from base 1. The germline V gene supplies CDR1 SGHAT and CDR2 FQNNGV. Cut back by 2 bases and 5 bases, the V and J ends lie 14 bases apart. In the prospective study, participants were about 18 to 95 years old, resided in 24 geographic areas of the United States, and were enrolled through a virtual design. In the prospective study, cohorts were assigned on the basis of participant-reported clinical history obtained from a screening survey and a study questionnaire. For ImmuneRACE Cohort 3, a participant was defined as recovered based on two consecutive negative NP/OP PCR tests, clearance by a healthcare professional, or resolution of symptoms. In the prospective study, whole blood, serum and a nasopharyngeal or oropharyngeal swab were collected from each participant by mobile phlebotomists. Over a 2-month period, participants in the prospective study had the option of providing additional blood draws and questionnaires. Blood samples from the prospective study were shipped frozen or at room temperature prior to DNA extraction.

As for this clone: What antigen it recognizes has not been identified. Base qualities are not recorded, but no much larger clone differs from it by a single base.

TCRbeta CDR3 regions were amplified from genomic DNA by means of the immunoSEQ Assay, a bias-controlled multiplex PCR. In the authors' own workflow: The number of nucleated cells in each sample was estimated by amplification of reference gene primers within the assay. Sequence reads were collapsed and filtered to measure the absolute abundance of every unique TCRbeta CDR3 rearrangement. Productive Simpson clonality was computed per sample as the square root of Simpson's diversity index over productive rearrangements. Entries here come from immuneACCESS through TCRdb and include only in-frame sequences with V and J called. Some clones fail to appear in such tables; in the studies checked, an unresolved V gene covers under half of the shortfall, and the cause of the remainder is unknown. That table furnishes V, J and clone size, whereas the DNA furnished D and trimming. A total of around 150,000 clones appear in this sample, roughly four fifths of them only once. 11% of the sample lies in the top ten.

The material sequenced was PBMCs or T cells enriched from blood (not recorded which). The receptor's source is a man aged 50 to 59 who had recovered from COVID-19. The receptor chain draws on TRBV11-2 and TRBJ2-3, with no confident D gene call. The bases read TGTGCCAGCAGCTTATCGCCACAGTCAGGAGATACGCAGTATTTT. Its product reads: CASSLSPQSGDTQYF.